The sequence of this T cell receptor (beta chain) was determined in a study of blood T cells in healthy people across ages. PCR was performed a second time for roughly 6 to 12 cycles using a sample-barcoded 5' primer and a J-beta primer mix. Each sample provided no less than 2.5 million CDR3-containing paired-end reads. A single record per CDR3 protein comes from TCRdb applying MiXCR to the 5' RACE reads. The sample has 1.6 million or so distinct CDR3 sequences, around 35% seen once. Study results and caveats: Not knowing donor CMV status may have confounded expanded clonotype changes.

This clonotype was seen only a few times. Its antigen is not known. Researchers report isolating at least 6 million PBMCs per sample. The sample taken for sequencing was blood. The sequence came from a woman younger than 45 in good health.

DNA of the CDR3: TGTGCCAGCAGCTTTACTAGCGGAGGTACGCAGTATTTT. Protein product: CASSFTSGGTQYF. The chain is built from TRBV7-9 and TRBJ2-3, with 8 bases lining up with TRBD2. V was clipped by 3 bases and J by 8 bases; unmatched bases: 4. The CDR3 is made up of 13 amino acids. The germline gives CDR1 SEHNR, CDR2 FQNEAQ (reference sequence).